This TCR beta chain was identified during a study of technical replicates of blood from a few donors. This CDR3 region has 15 residues. The germline V gene encodes CDR1 MNHEY and CDR2 SMNVEV (reference sequence). The V and J ends lost 6 bases and 1 base respectively, with 15 bases between them. The method was immunoSEQ multiplex PCR; TCRdb's version includes in-frame clones alone and lacks a portion of them. The data show about 93,000 clones, 95% seen once. The source material was T cells isolated from PBMCs. J is TRBJ2-5 and V is TRBV27; possibly TRBD1 for D (5 bases). The clonotype comes from a human donor in good health. The CDR3 DNA follows: TGTGCCAGCAGCATTAGGGTGGGGCGCCAAGAGACCCAGTACTTC. This translates into CASSIRVGRQETQYF.